The rows below give T cell receptor beta chains drawn from one sample of a study of blood T cell repertoires in COVID-19. TCRdb's copy holds only in-frame clones and misses some; the assay was immunoSEQ multiplex PCR. The sample has roughly 190,000 clones, 88% seen once. Sequencing used peripheral blood. The origin of the receptors is a man in his forties with active or convalescent COVID-19. The CDR3 runs from the conserved cysteine through the conserved F or W.

TRBJ1-4 | TRBV25-1 | CASSARGYEKLFF
TRBJ2-5 | TRBV5-8 | CASSLGLAGDYLQETQYF
TRBJ1-2 | TRBV4-1 | CASSQSDRGNGYGYTF
TRBJ1-2 | TRBV7-9 | CASSLEGNYGYTF
TRBJ2-1 | TRBV27 | CASGLAGGPYNEQFF
TRBJ2-1 | TRBV6-1 | CASSARTGSVSYNEQFF
TRBJ1-5 | TRBV28 | CASRFPRTGDSNQPQHF
TRBJ1-3 | TRBV11-2 | CASSARASGNTIYF
TRBJ2-7 | TRBV28 | CASSFSLRDRAYEQYF
TRBJ1-1 | TRBV6-6 | CASSYDGTAVEAFF
TRBJ1-3 | TRBV3-1/TRBV3-2 | CASSRSTGSGNTIYF
TRBJ1-5 | TRBV7-9 | CASSLGGQDNQPQHF
TRBJ2-7 | TRBV5-1 | CASSEQGSYEQYF
TRBJ2-7 | TRBV7-2 | CASSPTGTFPYEQYF
TRBJ1-5 | TRBV7-9 | CASSPPGGPPPDQPQHF
TRBJ2-5 | TRBV19 | CASSIRGETQYF